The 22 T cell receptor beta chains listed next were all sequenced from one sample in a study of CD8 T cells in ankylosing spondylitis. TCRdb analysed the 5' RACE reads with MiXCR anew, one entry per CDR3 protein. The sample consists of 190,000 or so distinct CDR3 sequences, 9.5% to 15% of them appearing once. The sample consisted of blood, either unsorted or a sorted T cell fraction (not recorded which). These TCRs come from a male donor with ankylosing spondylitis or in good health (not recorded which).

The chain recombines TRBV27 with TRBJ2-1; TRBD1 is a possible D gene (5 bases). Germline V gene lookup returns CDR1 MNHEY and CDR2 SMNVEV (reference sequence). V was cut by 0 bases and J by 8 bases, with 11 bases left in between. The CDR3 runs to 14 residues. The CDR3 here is CASSLSRGWDEQFF. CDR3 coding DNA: TGTGCCAGCAGTTTATCTAGGGGCTGGGATGAGCAGTTCTTC.

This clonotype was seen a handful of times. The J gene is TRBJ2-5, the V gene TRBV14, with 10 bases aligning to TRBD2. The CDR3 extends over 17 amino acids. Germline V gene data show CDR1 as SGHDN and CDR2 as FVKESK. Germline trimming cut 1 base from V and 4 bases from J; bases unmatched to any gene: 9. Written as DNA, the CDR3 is TGTGCCAGCAGCCAAGGTCCGCCGGGACTAGCGCCAGAGACCCAGTACTTC. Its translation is CASSQGPPGLAPETQYF.

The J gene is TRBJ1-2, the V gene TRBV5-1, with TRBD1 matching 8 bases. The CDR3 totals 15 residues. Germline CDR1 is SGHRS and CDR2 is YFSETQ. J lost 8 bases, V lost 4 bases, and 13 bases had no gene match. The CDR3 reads CASSQTGERLFGYTF. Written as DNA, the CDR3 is TGCGCCAGCAGCCAGACAGGGGAACGCCTTTTCGGCTACACCTTC.

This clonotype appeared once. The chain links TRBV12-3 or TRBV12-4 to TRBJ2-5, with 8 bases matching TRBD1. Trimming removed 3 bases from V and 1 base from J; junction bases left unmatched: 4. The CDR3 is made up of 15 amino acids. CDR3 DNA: TGTGCCAGCAGTTTGGGCAGGGGGCTCCAAGAGACCCAGTACTTC. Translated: CASSLGRGLQETQYF.

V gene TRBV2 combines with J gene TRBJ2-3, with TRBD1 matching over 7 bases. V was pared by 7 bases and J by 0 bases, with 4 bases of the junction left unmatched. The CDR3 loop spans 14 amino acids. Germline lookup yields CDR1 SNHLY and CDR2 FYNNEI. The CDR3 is CASTGQASTDTQYF. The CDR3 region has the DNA TGTGCCAGCACTGGACAGGCTAGCACAGATACGCAGTATTTT.

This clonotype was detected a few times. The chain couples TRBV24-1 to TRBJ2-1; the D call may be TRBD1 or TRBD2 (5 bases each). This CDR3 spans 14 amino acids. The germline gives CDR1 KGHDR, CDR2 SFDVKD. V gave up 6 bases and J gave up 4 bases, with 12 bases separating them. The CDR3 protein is CATSRSGPYNEQFF. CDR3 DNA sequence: TGTGCCACCAGTCGATCGGGACCGTACAATGAGCAGTTCTTC.

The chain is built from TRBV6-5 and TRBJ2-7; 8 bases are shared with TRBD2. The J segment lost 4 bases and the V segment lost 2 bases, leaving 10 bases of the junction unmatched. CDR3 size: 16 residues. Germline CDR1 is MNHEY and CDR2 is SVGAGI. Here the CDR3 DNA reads TGTGCCAGCAGTTACGGGGCAGTGACTAGCGTGTACGAGCAGTACTTC. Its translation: CASSYGAVTSVYEQYF.

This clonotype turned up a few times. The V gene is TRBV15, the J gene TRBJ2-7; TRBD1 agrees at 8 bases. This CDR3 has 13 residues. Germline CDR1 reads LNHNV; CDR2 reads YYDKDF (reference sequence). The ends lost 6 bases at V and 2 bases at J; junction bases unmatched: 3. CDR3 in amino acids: CATRPGQAYEQYF. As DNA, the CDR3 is TGTGCCACCAGGCCGGGACAGGCCTACGAGCAGTACTTC.

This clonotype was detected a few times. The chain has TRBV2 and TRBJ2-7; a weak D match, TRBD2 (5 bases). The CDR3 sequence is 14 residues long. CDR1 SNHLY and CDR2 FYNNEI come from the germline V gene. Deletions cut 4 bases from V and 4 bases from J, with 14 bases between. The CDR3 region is CASSARTEGYEQYF. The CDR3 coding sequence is TGTGCCAGCAGTGCGAGGACCGAGGGTTACGAGCAGTACTTC.

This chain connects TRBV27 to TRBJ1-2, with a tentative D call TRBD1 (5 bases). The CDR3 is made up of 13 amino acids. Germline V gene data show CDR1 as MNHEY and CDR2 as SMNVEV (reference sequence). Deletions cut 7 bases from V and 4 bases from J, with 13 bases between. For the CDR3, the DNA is TGTGCCAGCACCACCGGGGGGAGCTATGGCTACACCTTC. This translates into CASTTGGSYGYTF.

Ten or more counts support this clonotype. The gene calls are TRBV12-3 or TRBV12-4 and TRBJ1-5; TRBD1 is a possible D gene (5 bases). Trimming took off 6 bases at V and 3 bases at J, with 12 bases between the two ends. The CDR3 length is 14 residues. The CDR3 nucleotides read TGTGCCAGCAGGGTAGACAGCTACAATCAGCCCCAGCATTTT. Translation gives CASRVDSYNQPQHF.

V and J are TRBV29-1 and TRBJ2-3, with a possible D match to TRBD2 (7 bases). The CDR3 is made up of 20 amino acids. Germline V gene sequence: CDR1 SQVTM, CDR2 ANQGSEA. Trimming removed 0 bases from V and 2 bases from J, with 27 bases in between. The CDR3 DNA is TGCAGCGTTGAAGATGATTATAGGGGGGGGTACCACGGATACACAGATACGCAGTATTTT. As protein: CSVEDDYRGGYHGYTDTQYF.

The CDR3 DNA is TGTGCCAGCAGTCCCGGGGGCTCCTTTTACAATGAGCAGTTCTTC. This gives the protein CASSPGGSFYNEQFF. The chain links TRBV25-1 to TRBJ2-1; the D call may be TRBD1 or TRBD2 (6 bases each). This CDR3 contains 15 residues. The V gene lost 5 bases and the J gene lost 4 bases, with 15 bases spanning the gap. Germline CDR1 reads MGHDK; CDR2 reads SYGVNS.

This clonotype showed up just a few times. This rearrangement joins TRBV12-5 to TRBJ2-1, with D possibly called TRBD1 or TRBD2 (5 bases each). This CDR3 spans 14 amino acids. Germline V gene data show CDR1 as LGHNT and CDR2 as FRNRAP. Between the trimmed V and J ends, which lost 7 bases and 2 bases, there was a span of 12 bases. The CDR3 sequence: CASDTPGPYNEQFF. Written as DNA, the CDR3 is TGTGCTAGTGATACCCCGGGGCCCTACAATGAGCAGTTCTTC.

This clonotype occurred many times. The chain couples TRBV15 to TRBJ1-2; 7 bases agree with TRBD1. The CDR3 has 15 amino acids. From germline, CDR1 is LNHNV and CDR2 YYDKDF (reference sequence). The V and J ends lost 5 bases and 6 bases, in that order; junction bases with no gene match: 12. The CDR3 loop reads CATSLNLGTVDGYTF. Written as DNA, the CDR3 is TGTGCCACCAGCCTAAACCTCGGGACAGTGGATGGCTACACCTTC.

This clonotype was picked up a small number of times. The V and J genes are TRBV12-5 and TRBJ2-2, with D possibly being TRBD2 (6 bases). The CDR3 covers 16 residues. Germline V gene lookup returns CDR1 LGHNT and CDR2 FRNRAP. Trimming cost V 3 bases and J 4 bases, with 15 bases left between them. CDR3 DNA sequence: TGTGCTAGTGGTTTTTACCTGGGGGGTCCCACCGGGGAGCTGTTTTTT. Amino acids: CASGFYLGGPTGELFF.

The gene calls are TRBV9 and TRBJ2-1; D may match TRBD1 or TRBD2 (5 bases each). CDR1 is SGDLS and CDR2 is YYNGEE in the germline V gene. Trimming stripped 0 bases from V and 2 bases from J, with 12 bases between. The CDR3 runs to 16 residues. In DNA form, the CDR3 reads TGTGCCAGCAGCGTAGAGGGTAGGGGAGCCTACAATGAGCAGTTCTTC. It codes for CASSVEGRGAYNEQFF. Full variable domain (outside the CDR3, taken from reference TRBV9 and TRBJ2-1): DSGVTQTPKHLITATGQRVTLRCSPRSGDLSVYWYQQSLDQGLQFLIQYYNGEERAKGNILERFSAQQFPDLHSELNLSSLELGDSALYFCASSVEGRGAYNEQFFGPGTRLTVL.

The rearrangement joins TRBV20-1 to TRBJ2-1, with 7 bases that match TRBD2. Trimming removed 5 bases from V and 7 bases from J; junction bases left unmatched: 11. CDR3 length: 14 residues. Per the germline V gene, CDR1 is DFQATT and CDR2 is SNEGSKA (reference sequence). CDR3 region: CSASGTTRLNEQFF. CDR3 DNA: TGCAGTGCTTCCGGGACTACCCGTTTGAATGAGCAGTTCTTC.

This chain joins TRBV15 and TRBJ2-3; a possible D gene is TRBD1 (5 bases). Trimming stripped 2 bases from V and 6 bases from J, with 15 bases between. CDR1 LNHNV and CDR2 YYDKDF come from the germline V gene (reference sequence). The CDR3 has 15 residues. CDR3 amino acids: CATSRTTHHRDTQYF. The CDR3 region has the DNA TGTGCCACCAGCAGAACCACACACCACAGGGATACGCAGTATTTT. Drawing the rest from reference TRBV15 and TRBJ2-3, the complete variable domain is DAMVIQNPRYQVTQFGKPVTLSCSQTLNHNVMYWYQQKSSQAPKLLFHYYDKDFNNEADTPDNFQSRRPNTSFCFLDIRSPGLGDTAMYLCATSRTTHHRDTQYFGPGTRLTVL.

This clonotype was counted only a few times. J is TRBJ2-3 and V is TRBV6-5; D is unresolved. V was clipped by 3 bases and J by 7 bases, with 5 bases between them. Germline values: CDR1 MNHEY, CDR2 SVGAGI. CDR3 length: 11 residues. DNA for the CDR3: TGTGCCAGCAGTTATATGTATACGCAGTATTTT. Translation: CASSYMYTQYF.

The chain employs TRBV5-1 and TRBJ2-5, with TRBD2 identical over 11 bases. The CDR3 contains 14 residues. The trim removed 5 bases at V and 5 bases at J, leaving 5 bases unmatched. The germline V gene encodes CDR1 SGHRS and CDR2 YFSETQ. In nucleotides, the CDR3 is TGCGCCAGCAGACTAGCGGGAGAAATGGAGACCCAGTACTTC. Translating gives CASRLAGEMETQYF. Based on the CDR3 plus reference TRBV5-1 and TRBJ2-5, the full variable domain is KAGVTQTPRYLIKTRGQQVTLSCSPISGHRSVSWYQQTPGQGLQFLFEYFSETQRNKGNFPGRFSGRQFSNSRSEMNVSTLELGDSALYLCASRLAGEMETQYFGPGTRLLVL.

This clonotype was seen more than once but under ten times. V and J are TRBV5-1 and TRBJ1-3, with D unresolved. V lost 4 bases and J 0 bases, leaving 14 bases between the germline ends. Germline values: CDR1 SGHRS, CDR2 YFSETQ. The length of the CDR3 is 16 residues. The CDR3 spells CASSLAEKSSGNTIYF. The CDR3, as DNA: TGCGCCAGCAGCCTCGCGGAAAAGAGCTCTGGAAACACCATATATTTT.